This T cell receptor beta chain is drawn from a study of neurological immune-mediated disorders. One entry per CDR3 protein results from TCRdb running MiXCR on the 5' RACE reads. The data show tens of thousands of distinct CDR3 sequences, about 9.3% seen once. At least ten counts were recorded for this clonotype. The antigen is undetermined. Overall study findings and caveats: The absence of shared CDR3 amino acid sequences among expanded clones across subjects suggests private repertoires in all groups. Healthy controls had more TCR clonal expansion than multiple sclerosis, which showed the least, whereas HTLV-1-associated myelopathy showed the most.

From germline, CDR1 is MNHNS and CDR2 SASEGT. This CDR3 has 16 amino acids. V lost 9 bases, J lost 8 bases, and 26 bases lay in between. The sequence was collected from a man in his forties or fifties in good health. The source material was PBMCs. The V gene is TRBV6-1, the J gene TRBJ2-1; the D call may be TRBD1 or TRBD2 (6 bases each). In DNA form, the CDR3 reads TGTGCCAGTGAAGGAGGGGGGACCACCGCGTGGGATGAGCAGTTCTTC. It codes for CASEGGGTTAWDEQFF.